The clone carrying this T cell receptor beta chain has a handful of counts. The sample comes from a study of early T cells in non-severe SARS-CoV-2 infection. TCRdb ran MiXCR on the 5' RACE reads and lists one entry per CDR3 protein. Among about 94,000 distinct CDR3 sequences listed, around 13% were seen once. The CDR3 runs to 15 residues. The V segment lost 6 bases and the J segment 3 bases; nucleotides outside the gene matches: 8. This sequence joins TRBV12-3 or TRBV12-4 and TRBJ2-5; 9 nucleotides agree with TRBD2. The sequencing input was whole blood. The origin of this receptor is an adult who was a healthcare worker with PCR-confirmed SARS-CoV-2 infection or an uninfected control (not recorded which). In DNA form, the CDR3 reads TGTGCCAGCAGCCCACCGGGACTAGCAGAAGAGACCCAGTACTTC. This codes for CASSPPGLAEETQYF.